Listed below are T cell receptor beta chains from one sample, sequenced in a study of T cells in severe cutaneous drug reactions. Each CDR3 protein gets one entry in TCRdb, which reprocessed the multiplex PCR reads and gives no DNA. The sample table includes about 7,500 distinct CDR3 sequences. Input material: cells from a skin blister. The receptors stem from a human donor with a severe cutaneous adverse drug reaction. Each CDR3 is given with its conserved first and last residue. The order of the fields is V gene, J gene, clone size, CDR3 protein. Size is omitted from some rows. Given values are once, few, many or a class for expanded clones.

TRBV4-3	TRBJ2-1	.	CASSQTSSGSWQFF
TRBV28	TRBJ1-5	.	CASSSRDRVNQPQHF
TRBV13	TRBJ1-2	.	CASSLPREYGYTF
TRBV6-6	TRBJ2-1	.	CASSGLAVYNEQFF
TRBV5-5	TRBJ2-1	.	CASSFHPGGEIYNEQFF
TRBV29-1	TRBJ2-7	.	CSVKSGLAGDRYYEQYF
TRBV24-1	TRBJ2-1	.	CATSELPRGNEQFF
TRBV30	TRBJ1-2	medium-sized	CAWIGGTGDGYTF
TRBV3-1	TRBJ2-5	.	CASSLPGDPRTQYF
TRBV20-1	TRBJ2-2	.	CSAPGGANTGELFF
TRBV5-4	TRBJ2-3	.	CASSFGLRADTQYF
TRBV2	TRBJ2-3	.	CASRRTSGSADTQYF
TRBV28	TRBJ2-2	.	CASSYGGTTGELFF
TRBV19	TRBJ2-4	.	CASGSILLSSGGNIQYF
TRBV2	TRBJ2-5	medium-sized	CASNPDREIQETQYF
TRBV6-5	TRBJ2-1	.	CASSYSILAEYNEQFF
TRBV28	TRBJ2-1	.	CASTGQGRIEQFF
TRBV9	TRBJ1-2	.	CASSVEGQGAIGYTF
TRBV6-5	TRBJ2-7	.	CASSYEGVQAYEQYF
TRBV18	TRBJ2-2	.	CASSPAGRINTGELFF
TRBV6-5	TRBJ2-2	.	CASSYSGARGGNTGELFF
TRBV4-1	TRBJ1-1	.	CASSQVAGRVGRQNTEAFF
TRBV30	TRBJ2-4	.	CAWSVFFGNTIAKNIQYF
TRBV27	TRBJ1-2	.	CASSFSAGAGDGYTF
TRBV20-1	TRBJ2-7	.	CSASLPTSGVTSYEQYF
TRBV6-2/TRBV6-3	TRBJ2-1	.	CASSSPYGQVADNEQFF
TRBV29-1	TRBJ1-3	.	CSAWALTGSGNTIYF
TRBV7-3	TRBJ2-3	.	CASSLTGGASDTQYF
TRBV4-1	TRBJ1-1	large	CASSQEGLGNTEAFF
TRBV27	TRBJ2-7	.	CASSPFLGYPYEQYF
TRBV3-1	TRBJ2-1	.	CASSQDLSSSYNEQFF
TRBV4-3	TRBJ2-1	.	CASSLEGGSFANEQFF
TRBV6-5	TRBJ2-7	medium-sized	CASSPGTIEQYF
TRBV28	TRBJ2-3	.	CASSSDRAPSTDTQYF
TRBV2	TRBJ1-1	.	CASSRTGGRTEAFF
TRBV28	TRBJ1-4	.	CASSLVQYEKLFF
TRBV6-4	TRBJ2-3	.	CASSLAGGSTDTQYF
TRBV27	TRBJ2-1	.	CASSRTTGAEQFF
TRBV15	TRBJ2-3	medium-sized	CAAAASGSTDTQYF
TRBV15	TRBJ2-7	.	CATSRGTDYEQYF
TRBV2	TRBJ1-5	.	CASSESDRGLQPQHF
TRBV29-1	TRBJ2-1	.	CSVDGSGAAYNEQFF
TRBV18	TRBJ1-2	medium-sized	CASSHDEWWEDYGYTF
TRBV5-1	TRBJ2-1	.	CASSLVGQPNEQFF
TRBV24-1	TRBJ2-1	.	CATSESWTSRNNEQFF
TRBV10-3	TRBJ1-2	.	CAISPDRAYGYTF
TRBV28	TRBJ2-7	.	CASSPGTVSSYEQYF
TRBV9	TRBJ1-5	.	CASSSTGGQPQHF
TRBV29-1	TRBJ2-7	.	CSVGTSNEQYF
TRBV28	TRBJ2-1	.	CASSLLGQGYNEQFF
TRBV2	TRBJ1-1	.	CASNSVRGYTEAFF
TRBV27	TRBJ1-2	medium-sized	CASSFEGGSGYTF
TRBV12-3/TRBV12-4	TRBJ2-2	.	CASSLRITGTGELFF
TRBV20-1	TRBJ1-1	.	CSARRGVGEAFF
TRBV4-1	TRBJ1-1	.	CASSQDWFQGNTEAFF
TRBV7-8	TRBJ2-2	.	CASSYLRLSNTGELFF
TRBV28	TRBJ2-6	.	CASSLLYPTTGDSPSGANVLTF